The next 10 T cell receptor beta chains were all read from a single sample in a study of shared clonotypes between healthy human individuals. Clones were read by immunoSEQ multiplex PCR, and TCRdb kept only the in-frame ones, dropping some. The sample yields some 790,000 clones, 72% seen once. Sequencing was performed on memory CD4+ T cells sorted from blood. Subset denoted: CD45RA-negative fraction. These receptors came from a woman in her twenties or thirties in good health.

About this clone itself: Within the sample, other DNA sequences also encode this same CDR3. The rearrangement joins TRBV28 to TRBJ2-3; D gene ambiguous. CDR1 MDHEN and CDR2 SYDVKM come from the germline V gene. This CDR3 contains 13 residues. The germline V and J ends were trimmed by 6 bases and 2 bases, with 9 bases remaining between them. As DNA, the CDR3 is TGTGCCAGCAGCCGCCGGTCCACAGATACGCAGTATTTT. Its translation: CASSRRSTDTQYF.

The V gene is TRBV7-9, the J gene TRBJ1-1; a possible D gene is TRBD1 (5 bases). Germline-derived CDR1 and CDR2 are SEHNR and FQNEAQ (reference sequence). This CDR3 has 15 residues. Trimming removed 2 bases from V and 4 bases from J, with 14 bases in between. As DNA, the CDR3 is TGTGCCAGCAGCTTATTATTAGCGGGGGGCACTGAAGCTTTCTTT. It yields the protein CASSLLLAGGTEAFF. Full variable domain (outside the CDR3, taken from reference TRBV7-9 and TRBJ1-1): DTGVSQNPRHKITKRGQNVTFRCDPISEHNRLYWYRQTLGQGPEFLTYFQNEAQLEKSRLLSDRFSAERPKGSFSTLEIQRTEQGDSAMYLCASSLLLAGGTEAFFGQGTRLTVV.

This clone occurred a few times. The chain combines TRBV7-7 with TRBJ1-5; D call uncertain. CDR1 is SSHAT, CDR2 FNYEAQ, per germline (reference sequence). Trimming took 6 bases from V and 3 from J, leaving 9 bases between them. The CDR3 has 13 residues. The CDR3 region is CASSPHLNQPQHF. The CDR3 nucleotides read TGTGCCAGCAGTCCGCACCTCAATCAGCCCCAGCATTTT.

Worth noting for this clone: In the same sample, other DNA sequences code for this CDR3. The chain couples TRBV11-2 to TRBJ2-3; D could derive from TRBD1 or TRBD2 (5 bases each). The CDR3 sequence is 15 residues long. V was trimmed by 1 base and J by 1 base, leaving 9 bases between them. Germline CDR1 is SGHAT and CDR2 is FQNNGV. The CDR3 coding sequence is TGTGCCAGCAGCTTAGCCGGGGCTGGCACAGATACGCAGTATTTT. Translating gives CASSLAGAGTDTQYF.

The CDR3 sequence: CASSEEGQGQETQYF. CDR3 DNA sequence: TGTGCCAGCAGTGAAGAGGGACAGGGCCAAGAGACCCAGTACTTC. The rearrangement joins TRBV2 to TRBJ2-5; 9 nucleotides agree with TRBD1. This CDR3 region has 15 residues. J was trimmed by 1 base and V by 1 base; bases with no gene match: 1. Germline lookup yields CDR1 SNHLY and CDR2 FYNNEI.

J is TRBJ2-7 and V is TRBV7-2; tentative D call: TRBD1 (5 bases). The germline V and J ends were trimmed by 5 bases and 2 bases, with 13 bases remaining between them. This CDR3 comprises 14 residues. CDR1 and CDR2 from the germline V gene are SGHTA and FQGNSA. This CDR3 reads CASSARVGPYEQYF. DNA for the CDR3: TGTGCCAGCAGCGCCAGGGTCGGCCCCTACGAGCAGTACTTC. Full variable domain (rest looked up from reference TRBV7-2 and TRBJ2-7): GAGVSQSPSNKVTEKGKDVELRCDPISGHTALYWYRQSLGQGLEFLIYFQGNSAPDKSGLPSDRFSAERTGGSVSTLTIQRTQQEDSAVYLCASSARVGPYEQYFGPGTRLTVT.

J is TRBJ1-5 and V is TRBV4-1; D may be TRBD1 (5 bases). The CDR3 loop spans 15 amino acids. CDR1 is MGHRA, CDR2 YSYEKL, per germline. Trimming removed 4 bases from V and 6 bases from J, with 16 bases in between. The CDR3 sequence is CASSPLQGFGQPQHF. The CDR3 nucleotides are TGCGCCAGCAGCCCACTGCAGGGATTTGGTCAGCCCCAGCATTTT.

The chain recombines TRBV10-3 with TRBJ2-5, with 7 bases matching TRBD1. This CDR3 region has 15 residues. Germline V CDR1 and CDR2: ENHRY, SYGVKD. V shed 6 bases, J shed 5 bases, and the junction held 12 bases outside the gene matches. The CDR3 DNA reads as TGTGCCATCAGCGACAATATGGACAGGCCGGAGACCCAGTACTTC. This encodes CAISDNMDRPETQYF.

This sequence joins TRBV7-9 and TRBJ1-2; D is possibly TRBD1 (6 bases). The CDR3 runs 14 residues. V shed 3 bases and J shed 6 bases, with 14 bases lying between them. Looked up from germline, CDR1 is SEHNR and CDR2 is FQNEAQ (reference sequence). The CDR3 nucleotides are TGTGCCAGCAGCTTCGCAACAGGGACCGATGGCTACACCTTC. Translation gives CASSFATGTDGYTF. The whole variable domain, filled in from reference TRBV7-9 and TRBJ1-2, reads DTGVSQNPRHKITKRGQNVTFRCDPISEHNRLYWYRQTLGQGPEFLTYFQNEAQLEKSRLLSDRFSAERPKGSFSTLEIQRTEQGDSAMYLCASSFATGTDGYTFGSGTRLTVV.

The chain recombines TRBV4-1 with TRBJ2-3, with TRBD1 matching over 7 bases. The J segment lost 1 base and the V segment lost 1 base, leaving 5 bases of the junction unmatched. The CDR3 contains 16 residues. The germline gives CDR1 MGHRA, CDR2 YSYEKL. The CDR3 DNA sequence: TGCGCCAGCAGCCAAGGAGAGGGGGCAGGCACAGATACGCAGTATTTT. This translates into CASSQGEGAGTDTQYF.